This entry concerns a single T cell receptor (beta chain). The antigen remains unidentified. Authors' processing steps: ImmunoSEQ output lacked quality scores and full-length reads, limiting matched filtering. Assay: immunoSEQ multiplex PCR; the TCRdb copy retains only in-frame clones and omits some. From that table come the V and J calls and clone size; the DNA was used to work out D and trimming. Among about 2.1 million clones listed, approximately 94% were seen once. Germline CDR1 reads MDHEN; CDR2 reads SYDVKM. This CDR3 spans 15 amino acids. V lost 6 bases to trimming and J lost 2 bases; unmatched junction nucleotides: 6. The entry originates in a study of shared clonotypes between healthy human individuals. The wider study: Per-donor plates numbered three CD4 naive, three CD4 memory, two CD8 naive and one CD8 memory. Findings and caveats of the study: Rarefaction showed that sequencing of sorted subsets was incomplete (despite large depth).

Naive CD8 isolation took CD45RO-negative cells positively selected for CCR7 and excluded terminally differentiated effector memory CD45RA+ cells. The V and J genes are TRBV28 and TRBJ2-2; 7 bases match TRBD1. Sequences were obtained from naive CD8+ T cells from PBMCs. This receptor was obtained from a man younger than 35 in good health. Some clones in this sample may be carry-over from other donors' samples. CDR3 nucleotide sequence: TGTGCCAGCAGGTCGGGGACAGCTAACACCGGGGAGCTGTTTTTT. Translated: CASRSGTANTGELFF.